These T cell receptor beta chains were read from a single sample in a study of T cell responses to AZD1222 COVID-19 vaccine. Sequencing used immunoSEQ multiplex PCR; TCRdb keeps in-frame clones, though not all of them. In the table there are 100,000 to 120,000 clones, 85% to 95% of which are singletons. The sample was peripheral blood, taken on day 0 of AZD1222 vaccination. The receptors originated from an adult in good health. CDR3s leave out the opening cysteine and the closing phenylalanine or tryptophan. The order of the fields is V gene, J gene, CDR3 protein.

>TRBV29-1|TRBJ1-4
SVEQGGEKLF
>TRBV11-2|TRBJ2-3
ASSLVQGSTDTQY
>TRBV7-9|TRBJ2-1
ASSLYITGGYNEQF
>TRBV7-9|TRBJ2-2
ASSFGTGDTGELF
>TRBV5-1|TRBJ1-1
ASSLDGQANTEAF
>TRBV19|TRBJ1-5
ASSNRDPNQPQH
>TRBV6-5|TRBJ1-2
ASSYSTRLAAAYT
>TRBV7-9|TRBJ1-3
ASSLSEGTIY
>TRBV5-5|TRBJ1-5
ASSLAPHQPQH
>TRBV6-5|TRBJ1-2
ASSRFDKEYGYT
>TRBV7-9|TRBJ2-5
ASSLVSLRGTQY
>TRBV2|TRBJ1-5
ASSEDRISQPQH
>TRBV11-2|TRBJ1-1
ASRPGRSNTEAF
>TRBV6-5|TRBJ1-6
ASRKQDRANSPLH
>TRBV10-3|TRBJ2-7
AISLLAGPYEQY
>TRBV30|TRBJ1-2
AWRGARGYT
>TRBV15|TRBJ1-4
ATSSRREGSEKLF
>TRBV18|TRBJ1-2
ASSRGGYGYT
>TRBV4-2|TRBJ2-2
ASSHAASGGPNTGELF
>TRBV5-6|TRBJ2-7
ASSPGRNRNYEQY
>TRBV7-9|TRBJ2-3
ASSSSGGAKDTQY
>TRBV2|TRBJ1-5
ASKRGGHSNQPQH
>TRBV2|TRBJ1-3
ASNLKQGSGNTIY
>TRBV30|TRBJ1-6
AWSRENYNSPLH
>TRBV9|TRBJ2-7
ASSPGPGPYEQY
>TRBV11-2|TRBJ2-3
ASSLRDADTQY
>TRBV5-1|TRBJ1-4
ASSPLEGRTNEKLF
>TRBV29-1|TRBJ1-2
SVPRVYGYT
>TRBV7-2|TRBJ1-3
ASSTYRGDTIY
>TRBV6-5|TRBJ1-4
ASTESRLGAEKLF
>TRBV5-1|TRBJ1-2
ASSATGGGNGYT
>TRBV30|TRBJ1-5
AWSPGQGWQPQH
>TRBV28|TRBJ1-4
ASRGQGRRFAANEKLF
>TRBV28|TRBJ1-5
ASSLLGRAQPQH
>TRBV19|TRBJ1-5
ASSIRGDRVSNQPQH
>TRBV5-1|TRBJ1-2
ASSGDDYGYT
>TRBV2|TRBJ1-3
ASYRDSAGNTIY
>TRBV6-5|TRBJ1-6
ASSYPRNSPLH
>TRBV6-5|TRBJ1-5
ASSQGMAQH
>TRBV7-9|TRBJ2-7
ASSLDGGSSYEQY
>TRBV5-1|TRBJ1-1
ASSSGQVNTEAF
>TRBV14|TRBJ2-2
ASSLRQGYGTGELF
>TRBV6-5|TRBJ2-7
ASSRGGPYEQY
>TRBV5-1|TRBJ1-1
ASSLDEGRTEAF
>TRBV4-1|TRBJ1-2
ASRQDRGGGYT
>TRBV3-1/TRBV3-2|TRBJ1-3
ASSQDGAPSSGNTIY
>TRBV21-1|TRBJ2-3
ASSKARQGIRTQY
>TRBV10-3|TRBJ2-7
AISESDEQY
>TRBV19|TRBJ1-2
ASRDTSNFYGYT
>TRBV3-1/TRBV3-2|TRBJ2-2
ASSPSPGTGNTGELF